This T cell receptor (beta chain) was sequenced in a study of shared clonotypes between healthy human individuals. Whole-study results and caveats: It was observed that 5% to 6% of naive CD4 clonotypes were shared across a handful of donors. Naive subsets usually exceeded memory subsets in estimated richness.

Generated by immunoSEQ multiplex PCR, the TCRdb table keeps only in-frame clones and is missing some. The sample yields 1.4 million or so clones, 98% seen once. Details on this clone: Its antigen remains unknown.

The germline V gene has CDR1 SQVTM and CDR2 ANQGSEA. The V end was cut by 0 bases, the J end by 8 bases, with 13 bases between. There are 13 residues in the CDR3. Sequenced sample: naive CD4+ T cells sorted from blood. This sample's subset: CD45RA+ positively selected. This chain joins TRBV29-1 and TRBJ1-2, with D unresolved. The receptor comes from a man aged 30-40 years in good health. DNA of the CDR3: TGCAGCGTTGAAGATCGGGGAGCCAGGGGCTACACCTTC. Encoded protein: CSVEDRGARGYTF.